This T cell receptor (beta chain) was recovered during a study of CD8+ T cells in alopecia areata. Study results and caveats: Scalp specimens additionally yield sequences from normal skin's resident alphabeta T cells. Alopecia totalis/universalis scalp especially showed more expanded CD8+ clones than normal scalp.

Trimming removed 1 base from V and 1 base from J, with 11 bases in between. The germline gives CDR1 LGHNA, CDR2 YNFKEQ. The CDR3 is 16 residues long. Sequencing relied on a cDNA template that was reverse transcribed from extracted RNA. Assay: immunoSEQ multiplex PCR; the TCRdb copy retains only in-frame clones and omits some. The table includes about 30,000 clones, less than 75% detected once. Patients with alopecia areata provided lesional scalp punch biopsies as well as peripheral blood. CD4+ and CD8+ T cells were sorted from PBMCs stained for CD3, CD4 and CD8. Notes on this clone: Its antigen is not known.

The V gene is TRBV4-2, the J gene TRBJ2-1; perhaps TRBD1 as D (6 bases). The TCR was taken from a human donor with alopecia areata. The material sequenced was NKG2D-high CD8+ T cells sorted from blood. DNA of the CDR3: TGTGCCAGCAGCCAAGTTACAGGGTTATCCTACAATGAGCAGTTCTTC. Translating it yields CASSQVTGLSYNEQFF.